The 23 T cell receptor beta chains below all came from one sample that was sequenced in a study of blood T cells in healthy people across ages. A sample-barcoded 5' primer and a J-beta primer mix were used in a second PCR of about 7 to 12 cycles. TCRdb analysed the 5' RACE reads with MiXCR anew, one entry per CDR3 protein. Of some 1.5 million distinct CDR3 sequences listed, roughly 28% are singletons. The sequenced sample consisted of blood. These receptors all come from a woman aged 25 to 39 in good health.

The genes are TRBV14 and TRBJ2-3, with 11 nucleotides matching TRBD2. CDR1 is SGHDN, CDR2 FVKESK, per germline. V dropped 4 bases and J dropped 1; count of bases not matched to a gene: 7. The CDR3 totals 17 residues. The CDR3 DNA sequence: TGTGCCAGCAGCCCCATAGCGGGGGGGCCTGGCACAGATACGCAGTATTTT. It is translated as CASSPIAGGPGTDTQYF.

The sample holds a few counts of this clonotype. The rearrangement joins TRBV5-6 to TRBJ2-7, with D possibly TRBD1 on 6 matching bases. The CDR3 runs to 15 residues. V dropped 3 bases and J dropped 5 bases, with 18 bases sitting between them. CDR1 SGHDT and CDR2 YYEEEE come from the germline V gene. CDR3 loop: CASSYAITGFHEQYF. As DNA, the CDR3 is TGTGCCAGCAGCTACGCCATTACAGGGTTCCACGAGCAGTACTTC.

A word on this clonotype: A much larger clonotype is one base distant, so this may be a read error. The chain uses TRBV9 and TRBJ2-5; D possibly uses TRBD1 or TRBD2 (5 bases each). Germline assignment: CDR1 SGDLS and CDR2 YYNGEE. This CDR3 comprises 14 residues. The CDR3 here is CVSSPWGGQETQYF. CDR3 coding DNA: TGTGTCAGCAGCCCTTGGGGCGGGCAAGAGACCCAGTACTTC. The full variable domain, rest sourced from reference TRBV9 and TRBJ2-5, is DSGVTQTPKHLITATGQRVTLRCSPRSGDLSVYWYQQSLDQGLQFLIQYYNGEERAKGNILERFSAQQFPDLHSELNLSSLELGDSALYFCVSSPWGGQETQYFGPGTRLLVL.

This clonotype has at least ten counts. The rearrangement links TRBV7-2 to TRBJ2-7, with D maybe TRBD1 (5 bases). The CDR3 is 15 residues long. V was trimmed by 1 base and J by 4 bases, leaving 14 bases between them. CDR1 and CDR2 from the germline V gene are SGHTA and FQGNSA. Written as DNA, the CDR3 is TGTGCCAGCAGCTTAGTGAACCTGGGGCGTTACGAGCAGTACTTC. It specifies CASSLVNLGRYEQYF.

J is TRBJ1-6 and V is TRBV27; weak D call: TRBD1 (6 bases). Trimming shortened V by 9 bases and J by 13 bases, and 16 bases separated the two germline ends. CDR3 size: 12 residues. CDR1 MNHEY and CDR2 SMNVEV come from the germline V gene (reference sequence). Here the CDR3 DNA reads TGTGCCAGTCGGACAGATATTCGGCCCCTCCACTTT. It specifies CASRTDIRPLHF.

This clonotype was seen a handful of times. V and J are TRBV18 and TRBJ2-1; 7 bases line up with TRBD2. The CDR3 sequence is 15 residues long. Unmatched junction bases numbered 14, after V lost 6 bases and J lost 9 bases. Germline V lookup: CDR1 KGHSH, CDR2 LQKENI. The CDR3 DNA reads TGTGCCAGCTCTCCGGGGCGGGGAGGGCCGATTGAGCAGTTCTTC. Translated: CASSPGRGGPIEQFF.

V and J are TRBV20-1 and TRBJ2-3; D is unresolved. Germline values: CDR1 DFQATT, CDR2 SNEGSKA (reference sequence). The V gene lost 0 bases and the J gene lost 4 bases, with 14 bases spanning the gap. The CDR3 has 15 amino acids. As DNA, the CDR3 is TGCAGTGCTAGAGATCCTCGAAGCCAGGCAGATACGCAGTATTTT. Amino acid sequence: CSARDPRSQADTQYF.

This clonotype was detected a few times. The chain joins TRBV21-1 to TRBJ2-2; the D call in the table, TRBD1, was not verified against the DNA. TRBV21-1 is shown as a pseudogene. CDR3 size: 18 residues. The CDR3: CASSKTPGGGVHTGELFF. The DNA of the CDR3 is TGTGCCAGCAGCAAAACTCCAGGTGGGGGGGTCCACACCGGGGAGCTGTTTTTT.

This chain joins TRBV29-1 and TRBJ1-1, with D perhaps TRBD1 (5 bases). This CDR3 contains 13 residues. The V end lost 3 bases, the J end lost 4 bases, and 12 bases lay between the germline ends. Per the germline V gene, CDR1 is SQVTM and CDR2 is ANQGSEA. The CDR3 reads CSVEVQQGTEAFF. The DNA of the CDR3 is TGCAGCGTTGAGGTTCAGCAGGGCACTGAAGCTTTCTTT. Full variable domain (rest looked up from reference TRBV29-1 and TRBJ1-1): SAVISQKPSRDICQRGTSLTIQCQVDSQVTMMFWYRQQPGQSLTLIATANQGSEATYESGFVIDKFPISRPNLTFSTLTVSNMSPEDSSIYLCSVEVQQGTEAFFGQGTRLTVV.

In this sample, this clonotype turned up many times. The chain employs TRBV6-5 and TRBJ2-7; 7 bases map to TRBD1. V lost 5 bases to trimming and J lost 2 bases; unmatched junction nucleotides: 6. The CDR3 is made up of 14 amino acids. Germline V gene lookup returns CDR1 MNHEY and CDR2 SVGAGI. The CDR3 bases are TGTGCCAGCAGTGCCCCGGGACAGACCTACGAGCAGTACTTC. Translated, it gives CASSAPGQTYEQYF.

The chain is built from TRBV7-2 and TRBJ2-1, with a weak D call TRBD2 (6 bases). The V and J ends lost 4 bases and 9 bases respectively, with 16 bases between them. Looked up from germline, CDR1 is SGHTA and CDR2 is FQGNSA. The CDR3 has 14 amino acids. The CDR3 loop is CASSSGLRVGEQFF. In DNA, the CDR3 is TGTGCCAGCAGCTCGGGACTCAGGGTGGGTGAGCAGTTCTTC.

The chain joins TRBV11-2 to TRBJ2-1; TRBD2 matches 9 bases. From germline, CDR1 is SGHAT and CDR2 FQNNGV. The trim removed 4 bases at V and 9 bases at J, leaving 10 bases unmatched. The CDR3 spans 15 residues. The DNA for the CDR3 is TGTGCCAGCAGCTACGGGATAGCGGGAGTTGGTGAGCAGTTCTTC. Its translation: CASSYGIAGVGEQFF.

The V gene is TRBV28, the J gene TRBJ1-2, with a tentative D call TRBD1 (5 bases). V lost 6 bases and J 0 bases, leaving 14 bases between the germline ends. This CDR3 has 15 amino acids. Germline values: CDR1 MDHEN, CDR2 SYDVKM. The CDR3 bases are TGTGCCAGCAGCTTACCTCAGGGAGCTAACTATGGCTACACCTTC. It translates to CASSLPQGANYGYTF.

There are a few counts of this clonotype. V is TRBV4-1 and J is TRBJ2-1; 13 nucleotides match TRBD2. The CDR3 contains 18 residues. The germline V gene has CDR1 MGHRA and CDR2 YSYEKL. V lost 2 bases, J lost 0 bases, and 4 bases stayed unmatched. The CDR3 spells CASSQTSGGGSSYNEQFF. The CDR3 coding sequence is TGCGCCAGCAGCCAAACTAGCGGGGGGGGCAGCTCCTACAATGAGCAGTTCTTC.

This clonotype was recorded a few times. The V gene is TRBV10-3, the J gene TRBJ1-1; 7 bases line up with TRBD1. The germline CDR1 and CDR2 sequences are ENHRY and SYGVKD. This CDR3 is 17 amino acids long. V shed 8 bases and J 2 bases; nucleotides not matched to a gene: 17. CDR3 coding DNA: TGTGCCATCTCGGAGAGATTTACTCCAGGGGGAAACACTGAAGCTTTCTTT. Protein: CAISERFTPGGNTEAFF.

At least ten counts were recorded for this clonotype. V usage is TRBV28 and J usage is TRBJ2-7, with TRBD1 matching over 9 bases. The CDR3 is made up of 15 amino acids. Germline CDR1 is MDHEN and CDR2 is SYDVKM. Germline trimming cut 6 bases from V and 6 bases from J; bases unmatched to any gene: 12. The CDR3 loop is CASSSPGQGRSEQYF. The CDR3 region has the DNA TGTGCCAGCAGCTCTCCGGGACAGGGAAGGAGCGAGCAGTACTTC. Full variable domain (outside the CDR3, taken from reference TRBV28 and TRBJ2-7): DVKVTQSSRYLVKRTGEKVFLECVQDMDHENMFWYRQDPGLGLRLIYFSYDVKMKEKGDIPEGYSVSREKKERFSLILESASTNQTSMYLCASSSPGQGRSEQYFGPGTRLTVT.

This clonotype was observed a handful of times. CDR3 amino acids: CASSALGHSYNEQFF. CDR3 coding DNA: TGTGCCAGCAGCGCTCTAGGGCACTCCTACAATGAGCAGTTCTTC. The chain couples TRBV9 to TRBJ2-1; D is unclear. Trimming stripped 3 bases from V and 0 bases from J, with 10 bases between. This CDR3 is built from 15 residues. Germline CDR1 SGDLS, CDR2 YYNGEE.

The chain recombines TRBV4-1 with TRBJ2-2, with D unresolved. Germline CDR1 reads MGHRA; CDR2 reads YSYEKL. This CDR3 has 15 amino acids. Trimming took off 4 bases at V and 5 bases at J, with 14 bases between the two ends. In nucleotides, the CDR3 is TGCGCCAGCAGCCCCGAGGTTATGGGGACCGGGGAGCTGTTTTTT. It yields the protein CASSPEVMGTGELFF.

This clonotype was found many times. The chain joins TRBV5-1 to TRBJ2-1; D is possibly TRBD1 or TRBD2 (5 bases each). V was pared by 3 bases and J by 2 bases, with 9 bases between. Germline V gene sequence: CDR1 SGHRS, CDR2 YFSETQ. The CDR3 spans 14 residues. The CDR3 DNA reads as TGCGCCAGCAGCTGGGACGGAGCCTACAATGAGCAGTTCTTC. Its protein product is CASSWDGAYNEQFF.

V and J are TRBV7-8 and TRBJ2-5; 9 positions match TRBD2. The V gene end was trimmed by 10 bases and the J gene end by 0 bases; junction bases not matched to a gene: 9. Germline V gene sequence: CDR1 SGHVS, CDR2 FQNEAQ. The CDR3 is made up of 15 amino acids. In DNA form, the CDR3 reads TGTGCCACCTCGATCCTAGCGGGGTACCAAGAGACCCAGTACTTC. It codes for CATSILAGYQETQYF.

This clonotype was observed at least ten times. This sequence joins TRBV7-9 and TRBJ2-1; 13 nucleotides align to TRBD2. Germline V lookup: CDR1 SEHNR, CDR2 FQNEAQ (reference sequence). The V and J ends lost 6 bases and 0 bases, in that order; junction bases with no gene match: 8. This CDR3 has 18 amino acids. CDR3 DNA: TGTGCCAGCAGTACTAGCGGGAGGGCCCCAAGCTCCTACAATGAGCAGTTCTTC. Its protein product is CASSTSGRAPSSYNEQFF.

The chain employs TRBV28 and TRBJ1-5, with 8 bases matching TRBD1. Losses at the gene ends were 7 bases for V and 2 bases for J; bases not matched to a gene: 4. Germline-derived CDR1 and CDR2 are MDHEN and SYDVKM. The length of the CDR3 is 14 residues. The CDR3 loop reads CASTGQGGNQPQHF. CDR3 sequence (DNA): TGTGCCAGCACCGGACAGGGTGGCAATCAGCCCCAGCATTTT.

Many counts were recorded for this clonotype. The rearrangement links TRBV20-1 to TRBJ1-2, with D perhaps TRBD1 (6 bases). CDR1 and CDR2 from the germline V gene are DFQATT and SNEGSKA (reference sequence). Trimming stripped 3 bases from V and 0 bases from J, with 11 bases between. This CDR3 is 14 amino acids long. Here the CDR3 reads CSASNRAANYGYTF. The CDR3, as DNA: TGCAGTGCTAGTAACAGGGCTGCTAACTATGGCTACACCTTC.